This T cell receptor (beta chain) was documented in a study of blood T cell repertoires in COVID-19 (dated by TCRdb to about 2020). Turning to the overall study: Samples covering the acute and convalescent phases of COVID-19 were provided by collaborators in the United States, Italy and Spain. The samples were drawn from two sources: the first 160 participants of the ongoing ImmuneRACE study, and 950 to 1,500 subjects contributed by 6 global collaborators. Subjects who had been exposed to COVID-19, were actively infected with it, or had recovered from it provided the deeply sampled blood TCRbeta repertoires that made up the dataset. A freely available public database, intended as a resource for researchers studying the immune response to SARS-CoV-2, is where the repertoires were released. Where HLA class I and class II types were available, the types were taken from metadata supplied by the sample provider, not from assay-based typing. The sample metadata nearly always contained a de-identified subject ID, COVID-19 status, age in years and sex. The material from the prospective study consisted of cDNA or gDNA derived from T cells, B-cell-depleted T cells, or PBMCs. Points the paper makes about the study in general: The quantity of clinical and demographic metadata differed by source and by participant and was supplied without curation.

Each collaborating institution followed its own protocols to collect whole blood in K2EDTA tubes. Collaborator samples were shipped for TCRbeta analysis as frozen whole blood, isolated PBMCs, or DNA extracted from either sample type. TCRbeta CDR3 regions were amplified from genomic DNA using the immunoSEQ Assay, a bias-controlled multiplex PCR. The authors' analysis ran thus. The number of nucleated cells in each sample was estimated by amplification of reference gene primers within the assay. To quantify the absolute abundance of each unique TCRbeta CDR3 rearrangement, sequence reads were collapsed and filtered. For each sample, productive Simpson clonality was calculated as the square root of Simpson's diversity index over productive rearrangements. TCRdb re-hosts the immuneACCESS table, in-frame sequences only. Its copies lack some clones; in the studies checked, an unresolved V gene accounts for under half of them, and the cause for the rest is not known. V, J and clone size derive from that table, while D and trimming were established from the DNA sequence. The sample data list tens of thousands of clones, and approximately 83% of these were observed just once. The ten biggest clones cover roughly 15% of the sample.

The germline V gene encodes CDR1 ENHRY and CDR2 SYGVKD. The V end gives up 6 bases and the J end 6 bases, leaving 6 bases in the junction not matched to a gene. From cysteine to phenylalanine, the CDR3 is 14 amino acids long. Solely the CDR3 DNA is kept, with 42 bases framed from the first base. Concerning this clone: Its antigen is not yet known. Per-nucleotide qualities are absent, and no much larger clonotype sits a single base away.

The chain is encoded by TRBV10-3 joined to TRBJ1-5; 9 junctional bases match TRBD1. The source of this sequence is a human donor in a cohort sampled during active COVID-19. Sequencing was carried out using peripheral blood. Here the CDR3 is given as CAISEQGARQPQHF. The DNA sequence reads TGTGCCATCAGCGAACAGGGGGCACGTCAGCCCCAGCATTTT.